This TCR beta chain was documented in a study of cytomegalovirus exposure and HLA in healthy donors. 60 Vbeta and 13 Jbeta primers were used in PCR. The protocol was immunoSEQ multiplex PCR, while the TCRdb copy is restricted to in-frame clones and leaves out a portion. The sample yields about 160,000 clones, more than 75% seen once. This sequence was found in a girl aged 2 to 9 in good health and CMV-seropositive. Material for sequencing was PBMCs.

For the CDR3, the DNA is TGTGCCAGCAGCTACTACGGACGATCGGGAACTGAAGCTTTCTTT. This translates into CASSYYGRSGTEAFF. The J gene is TRBJ1-1, the V gene TRBV7-9; D is ambiguous. The CDR3 spans 15 residues. CDR1 is SEHNR and CDR2 is FQNEAQ in the germline V gene (reference sequence). V was clipped by 4 bases and J by 5 bases, with 17 bases between them. Together with reference TRBV7-9 and TRBJ1-1, the CDR3 gives the full variable domain: DTGVSQNPRHKITKRGQNVTFRCDPISEHNRLYWYRQTLGQGPEFLTYFQNEAQLEKSRLLSDRFSAERPKGSFSTLEIQRTEQGDSAMYLCASSYYGRSGTEAFFGQGTRLTVV.